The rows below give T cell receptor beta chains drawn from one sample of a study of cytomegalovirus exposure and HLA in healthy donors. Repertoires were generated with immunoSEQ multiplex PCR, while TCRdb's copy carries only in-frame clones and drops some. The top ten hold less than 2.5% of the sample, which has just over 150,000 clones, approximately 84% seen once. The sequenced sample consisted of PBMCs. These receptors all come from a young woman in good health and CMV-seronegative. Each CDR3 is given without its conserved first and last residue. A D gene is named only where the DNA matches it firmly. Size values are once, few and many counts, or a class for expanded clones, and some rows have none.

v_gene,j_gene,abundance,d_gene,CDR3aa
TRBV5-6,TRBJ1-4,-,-,ASSLARQFNEKLF
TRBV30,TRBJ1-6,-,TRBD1,AWRQGAGSGNSPLH
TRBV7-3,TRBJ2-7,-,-,ASSLDREAEQY
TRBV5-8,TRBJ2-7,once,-,ASSHWGPWGSYEQY
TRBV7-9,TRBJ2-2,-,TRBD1,ASSYTGGLGELF
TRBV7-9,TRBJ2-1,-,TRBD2,ASSPGLAGDFSYNEQF
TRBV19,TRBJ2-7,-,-,ASSIRGRHEQY
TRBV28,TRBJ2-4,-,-,ASSLGDSVAKNIQY
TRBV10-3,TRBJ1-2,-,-,AISETRNNYGYT
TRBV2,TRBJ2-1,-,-,ASSDNGRGLEDEQF
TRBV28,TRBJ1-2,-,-,ASSTNVFGDYGYT
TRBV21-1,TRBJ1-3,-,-,ASSLRWWGNTIY
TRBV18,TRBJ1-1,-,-,ASSLQSNTEAF
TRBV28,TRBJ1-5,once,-,ASTASGGDQPQH
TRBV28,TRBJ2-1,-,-,ASSFSLNEQF
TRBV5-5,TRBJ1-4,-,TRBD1,ASSTRDRDEKLF
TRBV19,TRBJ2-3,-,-,ASSAGVRDTQY
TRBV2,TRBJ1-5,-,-,ASQRELEPQH
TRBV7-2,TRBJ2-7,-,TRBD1,ASSPGTGAYEQY
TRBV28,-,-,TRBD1,ASMGSGGQGINEQY
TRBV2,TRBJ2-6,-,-,ASSESGKPGANVLT
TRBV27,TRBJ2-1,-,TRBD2,ASSPPGTNYNEQF
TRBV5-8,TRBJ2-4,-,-,ASSFHTLAKNIQY
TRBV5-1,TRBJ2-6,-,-,ASSRGGANVLT
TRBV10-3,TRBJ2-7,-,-,AISDLSGASYEQY
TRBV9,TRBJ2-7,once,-,ASSLLEDYEQY
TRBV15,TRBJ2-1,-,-,ATSSRDSNIDEQF
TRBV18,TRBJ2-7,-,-,ASSPQAGSYEQY
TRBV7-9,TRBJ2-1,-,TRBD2,AGERGKGNEQF
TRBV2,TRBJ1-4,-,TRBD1,ASRKDRGPGNEKLF
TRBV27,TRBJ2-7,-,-,ASSFRGFLSYEQY
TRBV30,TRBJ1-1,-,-,AWSSLLPVNTEAF
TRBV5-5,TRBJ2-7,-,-,ASSVRTDLLSYEQY
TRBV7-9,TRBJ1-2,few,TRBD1,ASSLGDRRPNNYGYT
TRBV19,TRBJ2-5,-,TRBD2,ASSMGTRETQY
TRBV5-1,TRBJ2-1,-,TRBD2,ASSFRPQAWGGPYNEQF
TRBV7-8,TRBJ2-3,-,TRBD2,ASSQRDFTDTQY
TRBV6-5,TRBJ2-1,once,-,ASRSLVNEQF
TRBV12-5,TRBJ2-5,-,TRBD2,ASGLGGNGTPY
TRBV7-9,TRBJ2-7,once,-,ASSLFQGGEQY
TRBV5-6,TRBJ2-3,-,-,ASPQGTSTDTQY
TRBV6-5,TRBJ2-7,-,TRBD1,ASTPTGNYEQY
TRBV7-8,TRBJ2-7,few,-,ASSPKGGIYYEQY
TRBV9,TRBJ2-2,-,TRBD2,ASSVSGANTGELF
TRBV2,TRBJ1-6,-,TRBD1,ASSEGTGRPLH
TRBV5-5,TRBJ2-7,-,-,ASSASGLPTISEQY
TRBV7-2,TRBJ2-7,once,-,ASSSGMVAYEQY
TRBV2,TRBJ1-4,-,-,ASRTDRTTNEKLF
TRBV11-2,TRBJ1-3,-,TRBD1,ASSSGQADTIY
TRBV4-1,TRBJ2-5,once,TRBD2,ASSQEIAGGLETQY
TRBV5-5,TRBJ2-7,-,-,ASFRAGAYEQY
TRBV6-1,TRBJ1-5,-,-,ASSVRVGQPQH
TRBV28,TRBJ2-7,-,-,ASSRYEQY
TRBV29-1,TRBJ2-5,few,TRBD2,SADGGETQY
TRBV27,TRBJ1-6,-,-,ASSSHAGVFYNSPLH
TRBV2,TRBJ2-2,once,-,ASGRGARTNTGELF
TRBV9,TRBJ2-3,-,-,ASSALIGTDTQY
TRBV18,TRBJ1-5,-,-,ASSPRGDGNQPQH
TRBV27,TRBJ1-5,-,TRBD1,ASSWDSGQPQH
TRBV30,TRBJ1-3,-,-,ARIAGKGTIY